Following are 6 T cell receptor beta chains from one sample sequenced in a study of CD8+CD57+ T cells in acquired aplastic anemia. The TCR beta profiling, which covered VDJ combination and CDR3 sequence, was carried out using genomic DNA as the template. Each CDR3 protein gets one entry after TCRdb re-called the reads with MiXCR. The sample shows 160,000 or so distinct CDR3 sequences, 71% of them seen only once. For sequencing, patients were chosen who had shown expansion of CD8+CD57+ cells by flow cytometry. Sequencing was carried out using sorted CD4+, CD8+, or CD8+CD57+ T cells (not recorded which) from PBMCs. The receptor source for this set is a human donor with aplastic anemia.

The chain uses TRBV10-3 and TRBJ2-1; D perhaps matches TRBD1 (6 bases). V shed 0 bases and J shed 4 bases, with 19 bases lying between them. CDR3 size: 18 residues. The germline V gene encodes CDR1 ENHRY and CDR2 SYGVKD. The CDR3 is CAISESPRGQLIYNEQFF. In DNA form, the CDR3 reads TGTGCCATCAGTGAGTCCCCTAGGGGACAACTGATTTACAATGAGCAGTTCTTC.

This chain connects TRBV29-1 to TRBJ2-3, with D tentatively TRBD2 (6 bases). CDR1 and CDR2 from the germline V gene are SQVTM and ANQGSEA. V was cut by 4 bases and J by 0 bases, with 11 bases left in between. This CDR3 spans 14 amino acids. This chain's CDR3 is CSVVRGLSTDTQYF. The CDR3 nucleotides read TGCAGCGTTGTACGGGGACTCAGCACAGATACGCAGTATTTT.

The CDR3 sequence is CSAFVGLHNEQFF. The CDR3 DNA is TGCAGTGCTTTTGTAGGACTTCACAATGAGCAGTTCTTC. The genes are TRBV20-1 and TRBJ2-1; TRBD2 might be the D (5 bases). The CDR3 runs 13 residues. The V gene lost 5 bases and the J gene lost 5 bases, with 13 bases spanning the gap. Germline CDR1 reads DFQATT; CDR2 reads SNEGSKA (reference sequence).

A few counts support this clonotype. The chain has TRBV2 and TRBJ2-1; 10 bases are a match to TRBD2. The CDR3 is made up of 15 amino acids. V shed 5 bases, J shed 2 bases, and the junction held 3 bases outside the gene matches. Germline assignment: CDR1 SNHLY and CDR2 FYNNEI. CDR3 coding DNA: TGTGCCAGCAGTTTAGCGGGAGGACCCTACAATGAGCAGTTCTTC. It yields the protein CASSLAGGPYNEQFF. Drawing the rest from reference TRBV2 and TRBJ2-1, the complete variable domain is EPEVTQTPSHQVTQMGQEVILRCVPISNHLYFYWYRQILGQKVEFLVSFYNNEISEKSEIFDDQFSVERPDGSNFTLKIRSTKLEDSAMYFCASSLAGGPYNEQFFGPGTRLTVL.

This chain links TRBV20-1 with TRBJ2-3; 12 bases align to TRBD2. The CDR3 consists of 15 residues. Germline CDR1 DFQATT, CDR2 SNEGSKA (reference sequence). The trim removed 6 bases at V and 3 bases at J, leaving 7 bases unmatched. The CDR3 is CSARRGLAGTDTQYF. The CDR3 DNA is TGCAGTGCCCGGCGCGGACTAGCGGGAACAGATACGCAGTATTTT.

This chain joins TRBV10-2 and TRBJ2-5, with a weak D call TRBD2 (6 bases). Germline V lookup: CDR1 WSHSY, CDR2 SAAADI. CDR3 length: 13 residues. V was shortened by 5 bases and J by 5 bases, with 12 bases between the two germline ends. The chain's CDR3 is CASSRRVGETQYF. The CDR3 DNA reads as TGCGCCAGCAGTCGGAGGGTTGGTGAGACCCAGTACTTC.